What follows are 12 T cell receptor beta chains derived from one specimen sequenced in a study of CD8 T cells in Susac syndrome. After extraction with the RNeasy kit, about 0.45 to 1 ug of the RNA was reverse transcribed using random hexamers. TCRdb reprocessed the immunoSEQ multiplex PCR reads with MiXCR, giving one entry per CDR3 protein. Found here are 200,000 or so distinct CDR3 sequences, nearly 95% of them singletons; the top ten hold roughly 0.094%. The sequenced sample was CD4+ T cells from PBMCs. These receptors came from a human donor with multiple sclerosis.

The rearrangement links TRBV5-1 to TRBJ1-1; D is uncertain. The CDR3 spans 14 residues. V dropped 0 bases and J dropped 2 bases, with 8 bases sitting between them. Germline CDR1 reads SGHRS; CDR2 reads YFSETQ. The CDR3 sequence is CASSLVMPNTEAFF. Written as DNA, the CDR3 is TGCGCCAGCAGCTTGGTGATGCCCAACACTGAAGCTTTCTTT.

This CDR3 is CASSLETGMALHF. The CDR3 DNA follows: TGTGCCAGCAGCTTGGAGACGGGAATGGCCCTCCACTTT. The chain employs TRBV5-4 and TRBJ1-6, with unresolved D. V was cut by 0 bases and J by 14 bases, with 12 bases left in between. The CDR3 totals 13 residues. CDR1 SGHNT and CDR2 YYREEE come from the germline V gene (reference sequence).

The rearrangement joins TRBV30 to TRBJ1-2; D remains ambiguous. With 4 bases removed from V and 4 bases from J, the gap between germline ends came to 7 bases. In germline, CDR1 is GTSNPN, CDR2 SVGIG (reference sequence). The CDR3 loop spans 11 amino acids. Here the CDR3 reads CAWKPIYGYTF. The CDR3 DNA reads as TGTGCCTGGAAACCAATCTATGGCTACACCTTC.

The rearrangement links TRBV3-1 to TRBJ2-7; D unresolved. The CDR3 loop spans 13 amino acids. The V gene's germline CDR1 is LGHDT and CDR2 YNNKEL (reference sequence). CDR3 DNA sequence: TGTGCAAGTAGACGGGTCGGCTCCTACGAGCAGTACTTC. It translates to CASRRVGSYEQYF.

The chain uses TRBV20-1 and TRBJ2-2; D remains unclear. Trimming took off 1 base at V and 9 bases at J, with 12 bases between the two ends. The CDR3 has 13 residues. Germline lookup yields CDR1 DFQATT and CDR2 SNEGSKA (reference sequence). Here the CDR3 reads CSARGSRTRELFF. The CDR3 DNA reads TGCAGTGCTAGAGGTTCGAGAACCCGGGAGCTGTTTTTT.

The chain couples TRBV9 to TRBJ2-5, with D possibly matching TRBD2 (6 bases). Germline V CDR1 and CDR2: SGDLS, YYNGEE. The CDR3 spans 15 residues. The ends were cut back, 1 base at V and 4 bases at J, with 14 bases in the middle. CDR3 in amino acids: CASSVSMRDLETQYF. CDR3 nucleotides: TGTGCCAGCAGCGTATCTATGCGGGACTTAGAGACCCAGTACTTC.

The chain carries TRBV30 and TRBJ2-4, with a possible D match to TRBD2 (6 bases). The CDR3 is 18 amino acids. The germline V gene encodes CDR1 GTSNPN and CDR2 SVGIG (reference sequence). V lost 1 base to trimming and J lost 0 bases, with 19 bases between them. The CDR3 spells CAWSGRVAAPIAKNIQYF. The DNA of the CDR3 is TGTGCCTGGAGTGGGAGGGTCGCGGCGCCTATAGCCAAAAACATTCAGTACTTC.

V is TRBV5-1 and J is TRBJ2-7; perhaps TRBD2 as D (6 bases). The germline CDR1 and CDR2 sequences are SGHRS and YFSETQ. CDR3 size: 14 residues. V gave up 4 bases and J gave up 0 bases, with 11 bases separating them. CDR3 DNA: TGCGCCAGCAGCGTCCCGACTAGCTCCTACGAGCAGTACTTC. Its protein product is CASSVPTSSYEQYF.

V usage is TRBV7-3 and J usage is TRBJ2-2; D unresolved. CDR3 size: 12 residues. Trimming left V 5 bases short and J 5 bases short, with 6 bases between. Germline CDR1 SGHTA, CDR2 FQGTGA. CDR3 sequence reads: CASSRYTGELFF. The CDR3 coding sequence is TGTGCCAGCAGCCGCTATACCGGGGAGCTGTTTTTT.

The V gene is TRBV2, the J gene TRBJ2-3; unclear D gene. The length of the CDR3 is 15 residues. Deletions cut 3 bases from V and 0 bases from J, with 10 bases between. Per germline, CDR1 SNHLY and CDR2 FYNNEI. The CDR3 coding sequence is TGTGCCAGCAGTGATCGGCGGTCCAGCACAGATACGCAGTATTTT. It encodes CASSDRRSSTDTQYF.

The V call is TRBV27, the J call TRBJ2-7; possible D gene TRBD1, 5 bases. V was trimmed by 6 bases and J by 4 bases, leaving 13 bases between them. Germline V lookup: CDR1 MNHEY, CDR2 SMNVEV (reference sequence). This CDR3 has 13 amino acids. The CDR3 loop is CASRPFTGYEQYF. CDR3 coding DNA: TGTGCCAGCAGACCTTTTACAGGTTACGAGCAGTACTTC.

The chain joins TRBV15 to TRBJ1-6; unclear D gene. CDR3 length equals 15 residues. V lost 3 bases and J 9 bases, leaving 15 bases between the germline ends. In germline, CDR1 is LNHNV, CDR2 YYDKDF (reference sequence). The CDR3 reads CATSRDPSMGSPLHF. CDR3 sequence (DNA): TGTGCCACCAGCAGGGACCCTTCTATGGGTTCACCCCTCCACTTT.